This T cell receptor (beta chain) was captured in a study of blood T cell repertoires in COVID-19. On the study more broadly: T cells, B-cell-depleted T cells, or PBMCs provided the cDNA or gDNA that served as material.

The germline V and J ends were trimmed by 0 bases and 0 bases, with 7 bases remaining between them. CDR1 is SGHDT and CDR2 is YYEEEE in the germline V gene. The CDR3 consists of 15 residues. Profiling relied on immunoSEQ multiplex PCR, and the TCRdb table lists in-frame clones only, not all of them. Among just over 150,000 clones listed, over 85% were seen once. This TCR came from a woman aged 50 to 60 with acute or convalescent COVID-19. Sequences were obtained from peripheral blood. V and J are TRBV5-6 and TRBJ2-1; D uncertain. Here the CDR3 reads CASSLDTSSYNEQFF. The CDR3 coding sequence is TGTGCCAGCAGCTTGGATACAAGCTCCTACAATGAGCAGTTCTTC.